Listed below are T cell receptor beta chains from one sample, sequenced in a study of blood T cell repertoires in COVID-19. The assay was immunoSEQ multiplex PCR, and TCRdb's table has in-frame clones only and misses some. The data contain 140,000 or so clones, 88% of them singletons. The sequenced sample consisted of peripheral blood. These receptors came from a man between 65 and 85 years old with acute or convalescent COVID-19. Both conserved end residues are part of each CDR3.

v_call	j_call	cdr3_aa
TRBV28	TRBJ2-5	CASSPRLAERWGQETQYF
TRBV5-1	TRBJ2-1	CASSRDLSSYNEQFF
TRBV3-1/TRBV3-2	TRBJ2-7	CASSPNTGSTYEQYF
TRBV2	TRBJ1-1	CASKREPLYQNTEAFF
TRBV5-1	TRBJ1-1	CASSPGTDTEAFF
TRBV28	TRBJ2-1	CASSTGGGAGEQFF
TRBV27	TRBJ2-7	CASSSTGTATYEQYF
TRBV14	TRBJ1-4	CASSQGTGFREKLFF
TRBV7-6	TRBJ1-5	CASSATPPGTNSNQPQHF
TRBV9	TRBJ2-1	CASSVVPGGSYNEQFF
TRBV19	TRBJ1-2	CASSITGGSGYTF
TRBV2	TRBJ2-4	CASSDLTSLAKNIQYF
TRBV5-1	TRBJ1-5	CASSLGTGGEQPQHF
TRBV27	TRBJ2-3	CASSLWTGGRDTQYF
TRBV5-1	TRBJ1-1	CASSPRSMRVAEAFF
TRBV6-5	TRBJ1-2	CASSYSTGNNYGYTF
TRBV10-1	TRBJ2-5	CASSAGTSGGQETQYF
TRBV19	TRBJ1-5	CASSPPGGWGQPQHF
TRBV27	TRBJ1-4	CASRGTARNEKLFF
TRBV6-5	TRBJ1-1	CASRPDRGEAFF